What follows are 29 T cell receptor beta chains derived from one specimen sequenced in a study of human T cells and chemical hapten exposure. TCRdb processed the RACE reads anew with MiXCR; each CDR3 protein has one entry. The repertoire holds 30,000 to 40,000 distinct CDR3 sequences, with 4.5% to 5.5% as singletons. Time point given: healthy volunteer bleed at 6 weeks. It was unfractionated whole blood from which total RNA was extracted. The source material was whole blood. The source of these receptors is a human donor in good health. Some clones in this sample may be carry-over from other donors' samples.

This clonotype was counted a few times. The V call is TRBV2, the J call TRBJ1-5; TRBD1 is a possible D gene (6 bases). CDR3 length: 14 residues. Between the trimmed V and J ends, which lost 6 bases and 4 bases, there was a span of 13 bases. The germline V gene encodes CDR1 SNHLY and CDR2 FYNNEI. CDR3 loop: CASSRQDRNQPQHF. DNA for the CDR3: TGTGCCAGCAGCCGACAGGATCGAAATCAGCCCCAGCATTTT.

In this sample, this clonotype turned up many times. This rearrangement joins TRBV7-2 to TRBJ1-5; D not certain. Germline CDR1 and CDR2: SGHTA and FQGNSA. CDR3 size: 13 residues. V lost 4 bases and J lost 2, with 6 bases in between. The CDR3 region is CASSSRGNQPQHF. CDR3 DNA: TGTGCCAGCAGCTCACGGGGCAATCAGCCCCAGCATTTT.

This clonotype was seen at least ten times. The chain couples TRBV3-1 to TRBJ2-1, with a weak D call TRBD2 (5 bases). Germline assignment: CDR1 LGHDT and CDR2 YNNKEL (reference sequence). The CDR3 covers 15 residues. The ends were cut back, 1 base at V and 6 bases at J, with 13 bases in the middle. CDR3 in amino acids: CASSQGATSPNEQFF. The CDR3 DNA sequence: TGTGCCAGCAGCCAAGGGGCCACTAGTCCCAATGAGCAGTTCTTC.

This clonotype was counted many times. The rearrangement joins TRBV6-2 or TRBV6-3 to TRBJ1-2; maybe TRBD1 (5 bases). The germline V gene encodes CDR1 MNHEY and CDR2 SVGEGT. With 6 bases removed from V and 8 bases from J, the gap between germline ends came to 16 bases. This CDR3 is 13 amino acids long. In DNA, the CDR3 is TGTGCCAGCAGACCGGGACTTATGAACGGCTACACCTTC. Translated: CASRPGLMNGYTF.

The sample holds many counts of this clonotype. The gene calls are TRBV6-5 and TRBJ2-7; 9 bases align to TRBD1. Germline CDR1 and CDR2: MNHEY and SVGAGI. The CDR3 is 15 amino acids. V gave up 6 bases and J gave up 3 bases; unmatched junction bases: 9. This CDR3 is CASSSLRDRVYEQYF. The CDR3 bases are TGTGCCAGCAGCTCTCTCCGGGACAGGGTCTACGAGCAGTACTTC.

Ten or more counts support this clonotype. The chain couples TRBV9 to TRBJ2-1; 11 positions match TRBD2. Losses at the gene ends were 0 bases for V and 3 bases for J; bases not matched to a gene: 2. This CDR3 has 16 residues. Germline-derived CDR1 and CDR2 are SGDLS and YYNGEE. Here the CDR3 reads CASSVGGLAVYNEQFF. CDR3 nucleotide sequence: TGTGCCAGCAGCGTAGGGGGACTAGCGGTCTACAATGAGCAGTTCTTC.

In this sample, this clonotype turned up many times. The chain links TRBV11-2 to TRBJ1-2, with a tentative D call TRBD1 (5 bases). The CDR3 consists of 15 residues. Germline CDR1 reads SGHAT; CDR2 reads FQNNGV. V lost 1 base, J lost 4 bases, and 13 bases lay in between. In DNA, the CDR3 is TGTGCCAGCAGCTTAGTGGGGGAGCTTTTCTATGGCTACACCTTC. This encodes CASSLVGELFYGYTF.

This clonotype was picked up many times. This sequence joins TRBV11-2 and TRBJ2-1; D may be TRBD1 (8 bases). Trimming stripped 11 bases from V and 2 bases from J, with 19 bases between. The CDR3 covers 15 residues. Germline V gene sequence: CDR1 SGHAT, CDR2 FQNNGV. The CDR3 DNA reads TGTGCCGCTCGAGAAACAGGGGGGGCCTACAATGAGCAGTTCTTC. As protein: CAARETGGAYNEQFF.

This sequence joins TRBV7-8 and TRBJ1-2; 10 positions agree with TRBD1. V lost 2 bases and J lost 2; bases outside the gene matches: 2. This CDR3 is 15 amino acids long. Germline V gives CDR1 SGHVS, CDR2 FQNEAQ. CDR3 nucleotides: TGTGCCAGCAGCTTAACGGGACAGGGGAACTATGGCTACACCTTC. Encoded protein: CASSLTGQGNYGYTF. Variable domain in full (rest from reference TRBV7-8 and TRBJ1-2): GAGVSQSPRYKVAKRGQDVALRCDPISGHVSLFWYQQALGQGPEFLTYFQNEAQLDKSGLPSDRFFAERPEGSVSTLKIQRTQQEDSAVYLCASSLTGQGNYGYTFGSGTRLTVV.

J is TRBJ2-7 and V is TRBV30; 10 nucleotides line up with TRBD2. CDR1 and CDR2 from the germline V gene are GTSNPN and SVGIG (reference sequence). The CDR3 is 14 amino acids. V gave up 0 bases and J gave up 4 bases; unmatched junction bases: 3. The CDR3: CAWSVLAGHYEQYF. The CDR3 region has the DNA TGTGCCTGGAGTGTACTAGCGGGGCATTACGAGCAGTACTTC.

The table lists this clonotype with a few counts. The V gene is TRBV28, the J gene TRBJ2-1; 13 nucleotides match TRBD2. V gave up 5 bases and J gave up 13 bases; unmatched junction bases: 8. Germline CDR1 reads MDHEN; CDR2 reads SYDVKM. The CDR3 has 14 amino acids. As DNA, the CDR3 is TGTGCCAGCAGTGACGGGACTAGCGGGAATTTCCAGTTCTTC. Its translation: CASSDGTSGNFQFF.

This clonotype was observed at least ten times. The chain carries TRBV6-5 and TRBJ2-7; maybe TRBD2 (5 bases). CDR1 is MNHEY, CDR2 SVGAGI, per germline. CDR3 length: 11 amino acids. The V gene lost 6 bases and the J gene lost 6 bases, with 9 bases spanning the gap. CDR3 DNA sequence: TGTGCCAGCAGACTCCGGGGCGAGCAGTACTTC. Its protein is CASRLRGEQYF.

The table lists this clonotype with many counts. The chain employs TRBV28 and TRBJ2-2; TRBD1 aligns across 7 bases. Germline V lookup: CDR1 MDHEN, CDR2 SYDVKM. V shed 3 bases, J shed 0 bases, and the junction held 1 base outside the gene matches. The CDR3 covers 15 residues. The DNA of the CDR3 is TGTGCCAGCAGTTTTCAGGGGGCGAACACCGGGGAGCTGTTTTTT. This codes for CASSFQGANTGELFF. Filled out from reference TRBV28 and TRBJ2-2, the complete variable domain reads DVKVTQSSRYLVKRTGEKVFLECVQDMDHENMFWYRQDPGLGLRLIYFSYDVKMKEKGDIPEGYSVSREKKERFSLILESASTNQTSMYLCASSFQGANTGELFFGEGSRLTVL.

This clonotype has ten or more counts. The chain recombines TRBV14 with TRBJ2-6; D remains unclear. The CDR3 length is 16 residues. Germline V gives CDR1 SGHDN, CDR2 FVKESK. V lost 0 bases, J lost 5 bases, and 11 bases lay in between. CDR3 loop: CASSQDVDLRANVLTF. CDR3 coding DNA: TGTGCCAGCAGCCAAGACGTAGATTTAAGGGCCAACGTCCTGACTTTC.

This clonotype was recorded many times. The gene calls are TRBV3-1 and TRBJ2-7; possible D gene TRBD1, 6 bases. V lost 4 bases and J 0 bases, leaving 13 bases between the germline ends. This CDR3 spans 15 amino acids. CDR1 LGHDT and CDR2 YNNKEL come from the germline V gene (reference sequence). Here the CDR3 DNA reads TGTGCCAGCAGCCCACAGGGAGTTAGCTCCTACGAGCAGTACTTC. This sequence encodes CASSPQGVSSYEQYF.

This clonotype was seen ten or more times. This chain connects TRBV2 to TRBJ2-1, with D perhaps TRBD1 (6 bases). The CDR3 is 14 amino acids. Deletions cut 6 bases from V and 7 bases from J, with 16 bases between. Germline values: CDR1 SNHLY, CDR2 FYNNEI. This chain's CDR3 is CASRLYRAGNEQFF. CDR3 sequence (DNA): TGTGCCAGCAGACTTTACAGGGCAGGGAATGAGCAGTTCTTC.

The CDR3 here is CASSRGQNTGELFF. In DNA, the CDR3 is TGTGCCAGCAGCAGGGGACAGAACACCGGGGAGCTGTTTTTT. The J gene is TRBJ2-2, the V gene TRBV3-1, with D perhaps matching TRBD1 (6 bases). The length of the CDR3 is 14 residues. Germline V CDR1 and CDR2: LGHDT, YNNKEL (reference sequence). Trimming removed 5 bases from V and 1 base from J, with 8 bases in between. Complete variable domain (other parts from reference TRBV3-1 and TRBJ2-2): DTAVSQTPKYLVTQMGNDKSIKCEQNLGHDTMYWYKQDSKKFLKIMFSYNNKELIINETVPNRFSPKSPDKAHLNLHINSLELGDSAVYFCASSRGQNTGELFFGEGSRLTVL.

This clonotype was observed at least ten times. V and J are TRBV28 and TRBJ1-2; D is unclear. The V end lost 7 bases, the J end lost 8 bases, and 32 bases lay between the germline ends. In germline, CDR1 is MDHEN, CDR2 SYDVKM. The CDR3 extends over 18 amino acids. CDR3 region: CASTLGTANPSWFWGYTF. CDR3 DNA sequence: TGTGCCAGCACCCTGGGAACAGCGAATCCGTCCTGGTTTTGGGGCTACACCTTC.

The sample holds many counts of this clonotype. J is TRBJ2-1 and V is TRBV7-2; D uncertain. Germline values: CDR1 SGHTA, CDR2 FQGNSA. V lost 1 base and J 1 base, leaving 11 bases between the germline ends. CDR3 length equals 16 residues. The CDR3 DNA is TGTGCCAGCAGCTTAGGAGTGGGTTTTTCCTACAATGAGCAGTTCTTC. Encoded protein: CASSLGVGFSYNEQFF.

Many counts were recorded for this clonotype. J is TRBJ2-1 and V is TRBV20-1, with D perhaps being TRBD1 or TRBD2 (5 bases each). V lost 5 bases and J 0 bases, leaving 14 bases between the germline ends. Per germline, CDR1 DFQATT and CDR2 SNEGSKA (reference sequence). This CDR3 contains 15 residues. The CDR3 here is CSARDLSSSYNEQFF. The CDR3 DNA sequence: TGCAGTGCTCGGGACCTTTCGAGCTCCTACAATGAGCAGTTCTTC.

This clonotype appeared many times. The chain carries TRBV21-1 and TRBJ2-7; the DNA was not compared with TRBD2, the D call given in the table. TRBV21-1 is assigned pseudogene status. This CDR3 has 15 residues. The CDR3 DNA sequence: TGTGCCAGCAGCAAAGGGGGCGGGAGTACCAACGAGCAGTACTTC. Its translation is CASSKGGGSTNEQYF.

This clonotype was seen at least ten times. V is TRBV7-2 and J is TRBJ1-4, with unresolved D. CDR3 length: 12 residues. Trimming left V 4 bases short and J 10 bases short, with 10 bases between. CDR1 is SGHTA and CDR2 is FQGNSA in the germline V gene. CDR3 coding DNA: TGTGCCAGCAGCTCGAACGAGAGAAAACTGTTTTTT. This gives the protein CASSSNERKLFF.

CDR3 protein: CASSSRTSGRGAAYEQYF. The CDR3 DNA reads TGTGCCAGCAGTTCACGGACTAGCGGGAGGGGCGCGGCCTACGAGCAGTACTTC. This chain joins TRBV27 and TRBJ2-7, with 15 bases fitting TRBD2. The CDR3 contains 18 residues. The ends lost 4 bases at V and 2 bases at J; junction bases unmatched: 9. Germline assignment: CDR1 MNHEY and CDR2 SMNVEV (reference sequence).

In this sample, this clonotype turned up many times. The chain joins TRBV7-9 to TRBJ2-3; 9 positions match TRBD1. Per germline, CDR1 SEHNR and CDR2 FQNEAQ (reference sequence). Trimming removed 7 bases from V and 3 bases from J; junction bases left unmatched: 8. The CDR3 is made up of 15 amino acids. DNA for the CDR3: TGTGCCAGCATCCGGGACAGGGCGGAGACAGATACGCAGTATTTT. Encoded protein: CASIRDRAETDTQYF.

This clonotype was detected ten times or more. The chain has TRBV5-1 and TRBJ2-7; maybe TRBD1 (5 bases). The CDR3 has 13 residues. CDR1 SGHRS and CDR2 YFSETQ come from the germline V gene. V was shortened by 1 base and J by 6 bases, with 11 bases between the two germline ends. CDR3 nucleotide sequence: TGCGCCAGCAGCTTGAGTGGTAGGGGCGAGCAGTACTTC. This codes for CASSLSGRGEQYF.

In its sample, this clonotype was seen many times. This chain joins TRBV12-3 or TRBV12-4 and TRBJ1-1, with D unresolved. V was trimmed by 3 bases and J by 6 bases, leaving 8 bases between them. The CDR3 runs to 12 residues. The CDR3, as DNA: TGTGCCAGCAGTTTTCACTTGTCTGAAGCTTTCTTT. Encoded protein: CASSFHLSEAFF.

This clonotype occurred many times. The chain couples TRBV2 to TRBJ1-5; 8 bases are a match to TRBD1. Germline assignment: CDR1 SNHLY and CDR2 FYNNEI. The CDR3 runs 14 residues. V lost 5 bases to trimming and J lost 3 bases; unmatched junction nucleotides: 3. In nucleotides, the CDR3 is TGTGCCAGCAGTACGGACAGGGACAATCAGCCCCAGCATTTT. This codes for CASSTDRDNQPQHF.

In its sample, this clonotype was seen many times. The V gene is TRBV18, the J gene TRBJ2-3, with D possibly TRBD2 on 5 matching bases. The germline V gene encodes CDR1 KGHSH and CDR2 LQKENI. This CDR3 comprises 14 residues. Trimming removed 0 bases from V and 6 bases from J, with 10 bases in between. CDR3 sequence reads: CASSPPSVMDTQYF. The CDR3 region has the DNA TGTGCCAGCTCACCACCTAGCGTAATGGATACGCAGTATTTT.

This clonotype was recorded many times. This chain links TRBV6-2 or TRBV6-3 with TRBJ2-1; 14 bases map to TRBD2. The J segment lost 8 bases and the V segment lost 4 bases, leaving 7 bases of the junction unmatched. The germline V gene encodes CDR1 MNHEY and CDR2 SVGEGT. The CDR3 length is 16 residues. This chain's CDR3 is CASSSGTSGRKDEQFF. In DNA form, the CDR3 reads TGTGCCAGCAGTTCCGGGACTAGCGGGAGAAAAGATGAGCAGTTCTTC.